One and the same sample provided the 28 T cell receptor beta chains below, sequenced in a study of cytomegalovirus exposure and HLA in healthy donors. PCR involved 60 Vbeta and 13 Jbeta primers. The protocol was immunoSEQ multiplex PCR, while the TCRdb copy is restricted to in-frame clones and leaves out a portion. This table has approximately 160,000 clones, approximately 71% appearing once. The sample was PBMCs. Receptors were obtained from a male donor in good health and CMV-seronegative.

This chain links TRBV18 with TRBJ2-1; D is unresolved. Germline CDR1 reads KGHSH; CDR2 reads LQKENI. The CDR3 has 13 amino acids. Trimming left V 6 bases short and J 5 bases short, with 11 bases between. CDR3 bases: TGTGCCAGCTCTACGCGGAGAAACAATGAGCAGTTCTTC. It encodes CASSTRRNNEQFF.

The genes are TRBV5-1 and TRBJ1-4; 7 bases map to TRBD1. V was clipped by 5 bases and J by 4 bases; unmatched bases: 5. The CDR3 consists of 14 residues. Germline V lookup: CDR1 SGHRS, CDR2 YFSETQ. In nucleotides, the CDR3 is TGCGCCAGCAGTACAGGGGAGGTTAATGAAAAACTGTTTTTT. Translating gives CASSTGEVNEKLFF.

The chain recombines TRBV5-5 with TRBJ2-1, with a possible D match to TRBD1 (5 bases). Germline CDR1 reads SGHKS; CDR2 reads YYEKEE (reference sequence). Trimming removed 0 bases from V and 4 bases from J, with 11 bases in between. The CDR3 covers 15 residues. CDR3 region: CASSLGQGQYNEQFF. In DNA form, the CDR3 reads TGTGCCAGCAGCTTGGGTCAGGGCCAGTACAATGAGCAGTTCTTC.

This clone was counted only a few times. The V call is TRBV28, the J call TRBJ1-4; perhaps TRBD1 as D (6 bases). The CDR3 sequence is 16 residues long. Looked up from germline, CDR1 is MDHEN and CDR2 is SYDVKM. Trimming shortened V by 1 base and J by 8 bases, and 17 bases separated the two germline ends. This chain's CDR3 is CASSLLTGTLGEKLFF. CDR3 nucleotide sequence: TGTGCCAGCAGTTTATTGACCGGGACACTAGGGGAAAAACTGTTTTTT.

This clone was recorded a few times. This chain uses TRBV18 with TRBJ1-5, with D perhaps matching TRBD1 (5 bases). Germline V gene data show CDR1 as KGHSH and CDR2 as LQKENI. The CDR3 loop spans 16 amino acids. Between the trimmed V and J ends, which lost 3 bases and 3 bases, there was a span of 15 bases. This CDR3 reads CASSPGRSNYNQPQHF. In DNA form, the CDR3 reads TGTGCCAGCTCACCGGGGCGGAGTAATTACAATCAGCCCCAGCATTTT.

The CDR3 region is CASSLASGITGELFF. The CDR3 coding sequence is TGCGCCAGCAGCTTGGCTAGCGGGATCACCGGGGAGCTGTTTTTT. The gene calls are TRBV5-1 and TRBJ2-2, with TRBD2 matching over 9 bases. V dropped 0 bases and J dropped 4; count of bases not matched to a gene: 1. This CDR3 spans 15 amino acids. Germline loops: CDR1 SGHRS, CDR2 YFSETQ.

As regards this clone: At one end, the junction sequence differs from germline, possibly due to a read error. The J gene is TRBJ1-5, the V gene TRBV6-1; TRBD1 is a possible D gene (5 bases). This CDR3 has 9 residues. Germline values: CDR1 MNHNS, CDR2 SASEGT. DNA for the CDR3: TGTGCGCAGTGGCAGGGAGGAGATTTT. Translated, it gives CAQWQGGDF.

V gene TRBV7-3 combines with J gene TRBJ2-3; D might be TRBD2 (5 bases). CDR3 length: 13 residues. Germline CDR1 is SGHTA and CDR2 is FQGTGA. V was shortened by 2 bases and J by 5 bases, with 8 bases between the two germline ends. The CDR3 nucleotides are TGTGCCAGCAGCTTACGAGAGGGAGATACGCAGTATTTT. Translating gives CASSLREGDTQYF.

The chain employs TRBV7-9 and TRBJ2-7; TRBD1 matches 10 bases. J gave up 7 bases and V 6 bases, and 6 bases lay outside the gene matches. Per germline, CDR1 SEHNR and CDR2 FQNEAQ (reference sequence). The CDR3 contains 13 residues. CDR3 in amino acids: CASRRDRGGEQYF. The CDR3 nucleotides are TGTGCCAGCAGGAGGGACAGGGGAGGGGAGCAGTACTTC.

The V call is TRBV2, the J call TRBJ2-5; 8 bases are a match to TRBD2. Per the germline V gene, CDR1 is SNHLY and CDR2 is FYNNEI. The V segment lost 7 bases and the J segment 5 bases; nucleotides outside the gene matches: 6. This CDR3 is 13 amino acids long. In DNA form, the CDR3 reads TGTGCCAGCATGAAGGCTAGCGGGGAGACCCAGTACTTC. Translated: CASMKASGETQYF. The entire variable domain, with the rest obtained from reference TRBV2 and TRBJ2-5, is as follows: EPEVTQTPSHQVTQMGQEVILRCVPISNHLYFYWYRQILGQKVEFLVSFYNNEISEKSEIFDDQFSVERPDGSNFTLKIRSTKLEDSAMYFCASMKASGETQYFGPGTRLLVL.

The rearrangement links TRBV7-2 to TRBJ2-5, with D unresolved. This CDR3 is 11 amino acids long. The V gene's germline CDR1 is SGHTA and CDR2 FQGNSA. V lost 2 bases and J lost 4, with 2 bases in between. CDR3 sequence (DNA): TGTGCCAGCAGCTTACTAGAGACCCAGTACTTC. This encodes CASSLLETQYF.

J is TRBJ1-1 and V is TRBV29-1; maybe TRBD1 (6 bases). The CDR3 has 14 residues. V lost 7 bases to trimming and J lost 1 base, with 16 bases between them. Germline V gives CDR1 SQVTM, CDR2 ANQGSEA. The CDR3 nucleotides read TGCAGCGCCTCGAAAGCGACAGGGAACACTGAAGCTTTCTTT. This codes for CSASKATGNTEAFF.

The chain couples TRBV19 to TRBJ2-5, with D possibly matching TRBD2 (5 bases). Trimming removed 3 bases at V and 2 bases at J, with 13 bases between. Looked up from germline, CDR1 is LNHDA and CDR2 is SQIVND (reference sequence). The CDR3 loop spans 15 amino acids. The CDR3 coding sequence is TGTGCCAGTAGTATTACCAGCGGCTTGCAAGAGACCCAGTACTTC. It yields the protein CASSITSGLQETQYF.

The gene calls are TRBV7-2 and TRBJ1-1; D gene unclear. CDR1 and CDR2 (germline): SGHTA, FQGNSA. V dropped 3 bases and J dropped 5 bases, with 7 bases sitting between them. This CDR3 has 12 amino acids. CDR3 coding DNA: TGTGCCAGCAGCTTTTACCAGACTGAAGCTTTCTTT. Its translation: CASSFYQTEAFF.

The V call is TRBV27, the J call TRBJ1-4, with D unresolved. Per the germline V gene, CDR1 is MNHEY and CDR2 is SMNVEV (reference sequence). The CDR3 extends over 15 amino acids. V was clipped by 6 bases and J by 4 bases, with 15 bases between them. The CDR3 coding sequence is TGTGCCAGCAGGCCATACCGGAGAGTTAATGAAAAACTGTTTTTT. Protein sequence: CASRPYRRVNEKLFF.

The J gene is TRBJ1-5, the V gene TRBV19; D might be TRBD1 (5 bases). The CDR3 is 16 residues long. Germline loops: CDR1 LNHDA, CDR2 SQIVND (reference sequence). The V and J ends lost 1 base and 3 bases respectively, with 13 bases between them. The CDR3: CASSIVRTGTNQPQHF. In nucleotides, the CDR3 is TGTGCCAGTAGTATAGTGCGTACAGGAACCAATCAGCCCCAGCATTTT.

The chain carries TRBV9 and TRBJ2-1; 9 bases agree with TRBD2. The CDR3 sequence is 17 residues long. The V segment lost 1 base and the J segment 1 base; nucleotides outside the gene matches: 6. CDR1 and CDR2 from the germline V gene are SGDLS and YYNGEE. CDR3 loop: CASSVLSAGGSYNEQFF. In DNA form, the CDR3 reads TGTGCCAGCAGCGTACTTTCAGCGGGAGGTTCCTACAATGAGCAGTTCTTC. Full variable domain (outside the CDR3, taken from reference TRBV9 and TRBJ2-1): DSGVTQTPKHLITATGQRVTLRCSPRSGDLSVYWYQQSLDQGLQFLIQYYNGEERAKGNILERFSAQQFPDLHSELNLSSLELGDSALYFCASSVLSAGGSYNEQFFGPGTRLTVL.

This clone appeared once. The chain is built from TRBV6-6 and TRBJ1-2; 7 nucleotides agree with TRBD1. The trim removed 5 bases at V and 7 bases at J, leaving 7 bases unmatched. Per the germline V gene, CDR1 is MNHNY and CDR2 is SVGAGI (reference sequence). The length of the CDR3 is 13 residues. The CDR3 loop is CASSIGNRGGYTF. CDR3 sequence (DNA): TGTGCCAGCAGTATAGGCAACAGGGGTGGCTACACCTTC.

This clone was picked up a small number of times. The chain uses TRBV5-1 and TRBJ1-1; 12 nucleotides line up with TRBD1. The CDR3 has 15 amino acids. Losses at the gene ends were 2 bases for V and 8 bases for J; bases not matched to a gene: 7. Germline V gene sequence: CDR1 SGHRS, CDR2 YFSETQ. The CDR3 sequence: CASSFLPGQGAEAFF. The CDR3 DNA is TGCGCCAGCAGCTTTCTTCCGGGACAGGGGGCCGAAGCTTTCTTT.

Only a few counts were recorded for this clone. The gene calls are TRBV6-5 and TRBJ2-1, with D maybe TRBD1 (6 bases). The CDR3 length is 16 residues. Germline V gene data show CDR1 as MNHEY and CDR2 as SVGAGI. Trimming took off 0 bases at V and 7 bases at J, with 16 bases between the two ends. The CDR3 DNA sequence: TGTGCCAGCAGTTACTCTGGGACAAGCCCAGGAAATGAGCAGTTCTTC. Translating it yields CASSYSGTSPGNEQFF.

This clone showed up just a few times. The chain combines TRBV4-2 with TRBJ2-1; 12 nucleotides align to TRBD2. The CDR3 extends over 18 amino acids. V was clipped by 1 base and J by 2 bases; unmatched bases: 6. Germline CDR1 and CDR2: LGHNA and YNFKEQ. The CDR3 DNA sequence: TGTGCCAGCAGCCAAGGGCTAGCGGGAGGGACTACCTACAATGAGCAGTTCTTC. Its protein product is CASSQGLAGGTTYNEQFF.

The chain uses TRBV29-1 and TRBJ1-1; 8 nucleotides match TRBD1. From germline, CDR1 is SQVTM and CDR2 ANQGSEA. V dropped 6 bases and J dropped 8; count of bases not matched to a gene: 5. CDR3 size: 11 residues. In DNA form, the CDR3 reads TGCAGCGTCAAAGGACAGGGCGAAGCTTTCTTT. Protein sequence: CSVKGQGEAFF. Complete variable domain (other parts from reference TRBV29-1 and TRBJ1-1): SAVISQKPSRDICQRGTSLTIQCQVDSQVTMMFWYRQQPGQSLTLIATANQGSEATYESGFVIDKFPISRPNLTFSTLTVSNMSPEDSSIYLCSVKGQGEAFFGQGTRLTVV.

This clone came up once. The CDR3 coding sequence is TGTGCCAGCAGCCCGGAGGACAGGAGGAACACTGAAGCTTTCTTT. It is translated as CASSPEDRRNTEAFF. The chain uses TRBV5-8 and TRBJ1-1, with TRBD1 identical over 7 bases. J lost 1 base, V lost 4 bases, and 7 bases had no gene match. This CDR3 is 15 amino acids long. The germline gives CDR1 SGHTS, CDR2 YDEGEE.

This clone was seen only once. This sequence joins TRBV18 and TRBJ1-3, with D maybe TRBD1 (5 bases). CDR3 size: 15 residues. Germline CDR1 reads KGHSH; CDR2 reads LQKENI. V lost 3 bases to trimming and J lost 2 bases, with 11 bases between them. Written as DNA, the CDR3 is TGTGCCAGCTCACCCTTCCAAGGGGCTGGAAACACCATATATTTT. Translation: CASSPFQGAGNTIYF.

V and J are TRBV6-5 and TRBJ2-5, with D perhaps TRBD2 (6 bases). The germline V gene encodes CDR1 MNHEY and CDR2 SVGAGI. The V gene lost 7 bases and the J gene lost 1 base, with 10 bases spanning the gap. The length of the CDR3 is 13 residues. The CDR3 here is CASKDYAQETQYF. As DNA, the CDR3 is TGTGCCAGCAAGGACTACGCCCAAGAGACCCAGTACTTC.

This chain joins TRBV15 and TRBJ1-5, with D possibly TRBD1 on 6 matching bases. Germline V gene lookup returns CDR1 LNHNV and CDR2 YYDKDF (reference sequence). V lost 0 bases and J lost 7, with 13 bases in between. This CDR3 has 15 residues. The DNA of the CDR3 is TGTGCCACCAGCAGAGATCCCGACAGGCTGCAGCCCCAGCATTTT. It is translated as CATSRDPDRLQPQHF.

The CDR3 nucleotides are TGTGCCAGCAGCTTGGGGCAGCCCAATGAAAAACTGTTTTTT. Translating it yields CASSLGQPNEKLFF. The gene calls are TRBV28 and TRBJ1-4, with TRBD1 as a possible D gene (5 bases). CDR1 is MDHEN and CDR2 is SYDVKM in the germline V gene. The CDR3 has 14 residues. Trimming removed 6 bases at V and 5 bases at J, with 13 bases between.

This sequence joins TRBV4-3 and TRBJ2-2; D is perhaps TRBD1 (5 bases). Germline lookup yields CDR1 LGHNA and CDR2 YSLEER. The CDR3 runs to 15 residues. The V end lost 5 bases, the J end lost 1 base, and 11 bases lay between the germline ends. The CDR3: CASSSYGQNTGELFF. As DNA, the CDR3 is TGCGCCAGCAGCTCTTACGGACAGAACACCGGGGAGCTGTTTTTT.